This section outlines one T cell receptor beta chain sequence together with its context. The antigen this receptor binds is unknown. No base quality values were provided; no much bigger clone lies one nucleotide off. This sample stems from a study of CD8+ T cells in alopecia areata (dated by TCRdb to 2017 to 2018). Regarding the study in general: The treated patients took part in an open-label pilot trial in which moderate-to-severe alopecia areata was treated with oral tofacitinib at 5 to 10 mg twice daily. In treated patients, disease severity was measured using the SALT score, which gives the percentage of scalp surface area affected. Scalp clonality was compared among normal scalp (n=4), patchy alopecia areata scalp (n=8), and alopecia totalis/universalis scalp (n=8). Human TCRbeta sequencing covered scalp tissue and sorted CD4+ and CD8+ peripheral blood T cells from patchy and totalis/universalis alopecia areata patients and healthy controls. The study used high-throughput TCRbeta sequencing to examine T cell clonal expansion in alopecia areata, in both the C3H/HeJ mouse model and human patients. immunoSEQ multiplex PCR using 35 Vbeta forward primers and 13 Jbeta reverse primers was used to amplify TCRbeta CDR3 regions. Biopsies were taken from tofacitinib-treated patients at baseline and at 4 and 24 weeks of treatment, and a later scalp biopsy was taken in several of the tofacitinib-treated patients. Patients received tofacitinib for 6 to 18 months and were then followed off drug for 6 months to check for delayed response and recurrence. RNA came from the PAXgene miRNA kit for fixed scalp, the miRNeasy kit for PBMCs, and the RNeasy kit for mouse skin. What the research found in general, with its limitations: Resident alphabeta T cells in normal human skin are also sequenced, complicating scalp TCR repertoire analysis, unlike mouse skin dominated by gammadelta T cells. Higher clonality and more expanded CD8+ clones were observed in lesional scalp than in normal scalp, particularly in alopecia totalis/universalis, a finding suggestive of antigenic drive. During tofacitinib treatment, many expanded lesional clones stuck around in both scalp and blood, and this persistence may partly explain why relapse happens after treatment is stopped. Compared with mice, TCR sequences shared between patients were less clear, possibly partly because of HLA diversity across the patient population. Scalp clonality and the number of expanded CD8+ clones among the top 100 scalp clones were significantly decreased by tofacitinib. Because the treated cohort was small and had just a single nonresponder, larger studies are needed to establish links between baseline CD8+ expansion and response.

Libraries were constructed by the immunoSEQ multiplex PCR assay. RNA was extracted from all samples and reverse transcribed into cDNA as template for TCR sequencing. First-strand cDNA was synthesized using SuperScript III with a 2:1 mix of oligo-dT and random hexamers. A synthetic immune receptor repertoire was used to measure amplification bias, and any remaining bias was corrected computationally. As for how the authors treated the data: Raw reads were preprocessed to remove errors, and CDR3 was defined by IMGT conventions from the conserved cysteine to phenylalanine. Clonality was computed as 1 minus the Shannon entropy, with the entropy normalized by log2 of the number of productive unique TCRs. CD4 or CD8 identity of scalp clones was inferred by cross-referencing scalp TCRbeta sequences with sorted blood CD4 and CD8 repertoires. As stored in TCRdb, this immuneACCESS dataset retains in-frame rearrangements with V and J assigned. A fraction of the clones does not appear; measured against another copy, unresolved V genes explain less than half of the discrepancy, and the remainder lacks a known reason. V, J and clone size reflect that table, while D and trimming were determined from the DNA. The sample includes approximately 200,000 clones, with about 40% observed a single time. The top ten clonotypes cover around 3% of the sample.

V ends up 4 bases short and J 2 bases short, with an unmatched junction base count of 3. According to the germline V gene, CDR1 reads MNHEY and CDR2 reads SVGAGI. Inclusive of the bounding cysteine and phenylalanine, the CDR3 is 14 residues long. This entry keeps only the CDR3 DNA: 42 bases, framed from base 1. Sample treatment or condition, as interpreted from the label and publication: oral pan-JAK inhibitor, 5-10 mg twice daily. From alopecia areata patients, peripheral blood was collected along with lesional scalp punch biopsies. PBMCs were isolated by density centrifugation and stained for CD3, CD4 and CD8, and CD4+ and CD8+ T cells were sorted on a FACSAria.

The clonotype comes from a human donor with alopecia areata. The rearrangement combines TRBV6-5 with TRBJ2-3, with 7 bases matching TRBD1. The sample here was CD4+ T cells sorted from blood, taken at approximately week 36, from a patient treated with tofacitinib. The DNA sequence reads TGTGCCAGCAGTTTAGACAGGGCCACAGATACGCAGTATTTT. Translated, this gives CASSLDRATDTQYF.